These 9 T cell receptor beta chains came from one sample sequenced in a study of Ad26.COV2.S vaccination and SARS-CoV-2 variants. Produced via immunoSEQ multiplex PCR; TCRdb's table is partial and in-frame only. The repertoire holds 300,000 to 400,000 clones, with 70% to 90% as singletons. Treatment reported: approximately 18 received Ad26.COV2.S at low or high dose, single or two shots; about 5 received placebo; per-sample allocation not given. Sampling was done on day 63 after the first vaccine or placebo injection. This specimen was peripheral blood, taken in a trial of Ad26.COV2.S vaccine versus placebo. Source of these receptors: a person aged 18-65 years who received the Ad26.COV2.S COVID-19 vaccine or a placebo.

This clone showed up just a few times. The chain recombines TRBV5-4 with TRBJ2-2; D is unresolved. Trimming left V 2 bases short and J 1 base short, with 9 bases between. Per the germline V gene, CDR1 is SGHNT and CDR2 is YYREEE (reference sequence). This CDR3 is built from 15 residues. CDR3 residues: CASSLLQQNTGELFF. In DNA, the CDR3 is TGTGCCAGCAGCTTACTACAGCAGAACACCGGGGAGCTGTTTTTT.

The chain combines TRBV27 with TRBJ2-7; D is ambiguous. Germline V CDR1 and CDR2: MNHEY, SMNVEV (reference sequence). This CDR3 comprises 15 residues. The ends were cut back, 0 bases at V and 2 bases at J, with 11 bases in the middle. CDR3 bases: TGTGCCAGCAGTTTATCGTTGGCCGCCACCTACGAGCAGTACTTC. Its translation: CASSLSLAATYEQYF.

The gene calls are TRBV2 and TRBJ2-1; the D is unclear. Trimming took off 2 bases at V and 0 bases at J, with 8 bases between the two ends. The CDR3 spans 15 residues. Germline V gives CDR1 SNHLY, CDR2 FYNNEI. CDR3 in amino acids: CASSERPPSYNEQFF. CDR3 coding DNA: TGTGCCAGCAGTGAACGGCCTCCCTCCTACAATGAGCAGTTCTTC.

This clone came up a few times. The chain links TRBV7-2 to TRBJ2-3; 9 positions agree with TRBD2. This CDR3 contains 16 residues. The germline V gene has CDR1 SGHTA and CDR2 FQGNSA. The V segment lost 1 base and the J segment 2 bases; nucleotides outside the gene matches: 4. Here the CDR3 reads CASSLVRGGNTDTQYF. In nucleotides, the CDR3 is TGTGCCAGCAGCTTAGTGCGGGGGGGCAACACAGATACGCAGTATTTT.

The V gene is TRBV5-1, the J gene TRBJ1-1; D is unclear. In germline, CDR1 is SGHRS, CDR2 YFSETQ. The length of the CDR3 is 14 residues. V lost 2 bases to trimming and J lost 0 bases, with 8 bases between them. CDR3 protein: CASSFKQLNTEAFF. In DNA, the CDR3 is TGCGCCAGCAGCTTCAAACAGTTGAACACTGAAGCTTTCTTT. Supplemented by reference TRBV5-1 and TRBJ1-1, the full variable domain reads KAGVTQTPRYLIKTRGQQVTLSCSPISGHRSVSWYQQTPGQGLQFLFEYFSETQRNKGNFPGRFSGRQFSNSRSEMNVSTLELGDSALYLCASSFKQLNTEAFFGQGTRLTVV.

The chain joins TRBV3-1 (or the pseudogene TRBV3-2) to TRBJ1-5; no clear D gene. Looked up from germline, CDR1 is LGHDT and CDR2 is YNNKEL (reference sequence). Trimming stripped 7 bases from V and 4 bases from J, with 14 bases between. This CDR3 has 14 residues. CDR3 sequence: CASTRRVRNQPQHF. In DNA form, the CDR3 reads TGTGCCAGCACCCGGAGGGTACGTAATCAGCCCCAGCATTTT.

This sequence joins TRBV28 and TRBJ1-2, with TRBD1 matching 9 bases. Germline assignment: CDR1 MDHEN and CDR2 SYDVKM. V shed 6 bases and J 8 bases; nucleotides not matched to a gene: 13. This CDR3 has 15 residues. Written as DNA, the CDR3 is TGTGCCAGCAGCCAACCGGGACAGGGCTTATTCGGCTACACCTTC. It encodes CASSQPGQGLFGYTF.

The genes are TRBV18 and TRBJ1-1; D gene unclear. CDR3 size: 13 residues. From germline, CDR1 is KGHSH and CDR2 LQKENI. Trimming left V 3 bases short and J 8 bases short, with 13 bases between. The CDR3 protein is CASSPLGVEEAFF. The CDR3 DNA follows: TGTGCCAGCTCACCCCTTGGGGTTGAGGAAGCTTTCTTT.

V usage is TRBV30 and J usage is TRBJ1-2, with a weak D call TRBD1 (5 bases). The CDR3 contains 14 residues. V was clipped by 5 bases and J by 4 bases, with 17 bases between them. The germline V gene has CDR1 GTSNPN and CDR2 SVGIG (reference sequence). DNA for the CDR3: TGTGCCTGGCGAACCCCGGGGCTGGCCTATGGCTACACCTTC. It translates to CAWRTPGLAYGYTF.